This TCR beta chain is from a study of low-dose radiotherapy and immunotherapy resistance in tumors. Across the study: Intravenous ipilimumab 1 mg/kg every six weeks was given with nivolumab 240 mg every two weeks.

V dropped 5 bases and J dropped 1; count of bases not matched to a gene: 8. This CDR3 is built from 16 residues. Time point specified: before trial treatment. This clonotype was recorded many times. Alpha and beta chains were covered, as first-strand cDNA relied on TRAV- and TRBV-specific primers. TCRs were put through approximately 21 PCR cycles of amplification with Phusion. A constant-region primer and the V-primer adapter served as the primer pair. Isolated mRNA underwent amplification via in vitro transcription. TCRdb ran MiXCR on the reads and lists one entry per CDR3 protein. Here the sample spans around 64,000 distinct CDR3 sequences, around 27% being singletons.

Sequencing used PBMCs, obtained before treatment. The rearrangement links TRBV12-3 or TRBV12-4 to TRBJ1-5, with 7 nucleotides matching TRBD1. The receptor was isolated from a male donor with rectosigmoid adenocarcinoma. The CDR3 protein is CASSPRQGLSNQPQHF. The CDR3 DNA is TGTGCCAGCAGTCCCAGACAGGGTTTGAGCAATCAGCCCCAGCATTTT.